This T cell receptor beta chain was identified during a study of monozygotic twins with inflammatory bowel disease. TCRdb re-called the 5' RACE reads and shows each CDR3 protein once, DNA omitted. This specimen shows 350,000 to 550,000 distinct CDR3 sequences; the ten leading clones hold about 2.6%. Unsorted whole blood yielded the total RNA, with T cells left unselected. This TCR derives from a human donor with ulcerative colitis or Crohn's disease, or a healthy co-twin of an affected twin (not recorded which). The specimen was blood.

CDR3 in amino acids: CASSLFGTSGSSYEQYF. The chain couples TRBV7-6 to TRBJ2-7; the D gene TCRdb calls, TRBD2, cannot be checked with no DNA. The CDR3 length is 17 residues. Germline V lookup: CDR1 SGHVS, CDR2 FNYEAQ.